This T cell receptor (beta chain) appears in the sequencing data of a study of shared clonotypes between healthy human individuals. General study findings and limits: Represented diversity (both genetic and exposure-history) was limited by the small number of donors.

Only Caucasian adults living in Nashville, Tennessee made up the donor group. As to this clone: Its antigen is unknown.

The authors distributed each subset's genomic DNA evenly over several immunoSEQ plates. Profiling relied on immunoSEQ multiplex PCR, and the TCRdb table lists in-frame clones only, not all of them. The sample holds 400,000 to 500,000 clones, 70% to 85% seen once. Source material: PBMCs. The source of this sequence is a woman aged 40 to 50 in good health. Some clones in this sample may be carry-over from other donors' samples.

CDR3 residues: CASTEGGRLYGYTF. CDR3 DNA: TGTGCCAGCACCGAGGGGGGGCGTCTGTATGGCTACACCTTC. The chain joins TRBV6-1 to TRBJ1-2, with D possibly being TRBD1 (6 bases). Trimming left V 7 bases short and J 5 bases short, with 17 bases between. Germline CDR1 MNHNS, CDR2 SASEGT. This CDR3 contains 14 residues.